This T cell receptor beta chain was sequenced in a study of cytomegalovirus exposure and HLA in healthy donors. Study-level information: Samples from HLA-typed donors yielded approximately 88 million unique TCRs in an early data release. Study-wide results and caveats: TCR beta V segments were, for the most part, productive about 87% or about 30% of the time in an earlier analysis.

As concerns this clone: Its cognate antigen is unknown.

60 Vbeta and 13 Jbeta primers were used in PCR. Authors' methods: A later analysis tallied 75 million to 80 million unique TCR beta chains, about 12 million of them shared. Sequencing was performed with immunoSEQ multiplex PCR; in TCRdb, only in-frame clones are kept and a portion is missing. V and J calls and clone size follow that table, whereas D and trimming were derived from the DNA. Among roughly 98,000 clones listed, over 60% were seen once. The specimen was PBMCs. The clonotype originates from a female donor in good health and CMV-seronegative.

The CDR3 reads CASSGTVENQPQHF. As DNA, the CDR3 is TGTGCCAGTAGTGGGACAGTGGAAAATCAGCCCCAGCATTTT. The chain joins TRBV19 to TRBJ1-5, with 7 bases that match TRBD1. Germline CDR1 and CDR2: LNHDA and SQIVND (reference sequence). V lost 5 bases and J lost 4; bases outside the gene matches: 5. This CDR3 contains 14 residues.